The rows below give T cell receptor beta chains drawn from one sample of a study of identical twins. TCRdb redid the calling of the 5' RACE reads with MiXCR, one entry per CDR3 protein. Here the sample spans 420,000 or so distinct CDR3 sequences, around 20% being singletons. The specimen was naive T cells sorted from blood. The receptors come from a man aged 45-65 years in good health. The CDR3 runs from the conserved cysteine through the conserved F or W. The D gene is left open where the match is weak. Clone size is given for some rows only: seen once, a few or many times, or a class if the clone is expanded.

j_call | d_call | v_call | clone_size | cdr3_aa | cdr3_nt
TRBJ2-1 | . | TRBV6-6 | . | CASSYGGSEQFF | TGTGCCAGCAGTTACGGGGGGAGTGAGCAGTTCTTC
TRBJ1-6 | . | TRBV7-2 | many | CASSLVARLNSPLHF | TGTGCCAGCAGCTTAGTTGCCAGATTGAATTCACCCCTCCACTTT
TRBJ2-7 | . | TRBV7-2 | . | CASSSVGGLDEQYF | TGTGCCAGCAGCTCCGTGGGGGGGCTGGACGAGCAGTACTTC
TRBJ2-1 | . | TRBV7-7 | . | CASSPTGSHEQFF | TGTGCTAGCAGCCCCACAGGGAGCCATGAGCAGTTCTTC
TRBJ2-7 | . | TRBV28 | . | CATTGGQSYEQYF | TGTGCCACCACTGGCGGACAGAGCTACGAGCAGTACTTC
TRBJ2-1 | TRBD1 | TRBV12-3/TRBV12-4 | . | CASSPDRAFYNEQFF | TGTGCCAGCAGCCCGGACAGGGCCTTCTACAATGAGCAGTTCTTC
TRBJ1-1 | . | TRBV20-1 | few | CSAKGGKNTEAFF | TGCAGTGCTAAAGGGGGGAAGAACACTGAAGCTTTCTTT
TRBJ2-1 | . | TRBV13 | few | CASSFGTGWVEQFF | TGTGCCAGCAGCTTCGGGACTGGCTGGGTGGAGCAGTTCTTC
TRBJ2-2 | TRBD1 | TRBV6-5 | . | CASSHRQGSGELFF | TGTGCCAGCAGTCATCGACAGGGTTCCGGGGAGCTGTTTTTT
TRBJ1-5 | . | TRBV5-6 | many | CASSLRGVWNQPQHF | TGTGCCAGCAGCTTGCGGGGAGTTTGGAATCAGCCCCAGCATTTT
TRBJ2-1 | . | TRBV4-2 | . | CASSQDNSYNEQFF | TGTGCCAGCAGCCAAGATAACTCCTACAATGAGCAGTTCTTC
TRBJ2-1 | TRBD2 | TRBV20-1 | . | CSARDPAGGYNEQFF | TGCAGTGCTAGAGATCCAGCGGGAGGGTACAATGAGCAGTTCTTC
TRBJ2-3 | . | TRBV19 | . | CASSPPGRTTDTQYF | TGTGCCAGTAGTCCCCCGGGGCGGACCACAGATACGCAGTATTTT